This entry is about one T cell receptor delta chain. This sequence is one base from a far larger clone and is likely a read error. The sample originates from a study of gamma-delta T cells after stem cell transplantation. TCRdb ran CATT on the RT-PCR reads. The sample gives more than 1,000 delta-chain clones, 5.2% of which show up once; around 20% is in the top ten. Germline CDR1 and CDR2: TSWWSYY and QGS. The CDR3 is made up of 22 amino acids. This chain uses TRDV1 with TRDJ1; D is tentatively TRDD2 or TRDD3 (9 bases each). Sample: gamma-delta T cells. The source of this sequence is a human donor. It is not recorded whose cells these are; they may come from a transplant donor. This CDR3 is CAPGDSAFLLITGGPYTDKLIF. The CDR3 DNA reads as TGTGCTCCTGGGGACTCGGCCTTCCTACTCATTACTGGGGGACCGTACACCGATAAACTCATCTTT.